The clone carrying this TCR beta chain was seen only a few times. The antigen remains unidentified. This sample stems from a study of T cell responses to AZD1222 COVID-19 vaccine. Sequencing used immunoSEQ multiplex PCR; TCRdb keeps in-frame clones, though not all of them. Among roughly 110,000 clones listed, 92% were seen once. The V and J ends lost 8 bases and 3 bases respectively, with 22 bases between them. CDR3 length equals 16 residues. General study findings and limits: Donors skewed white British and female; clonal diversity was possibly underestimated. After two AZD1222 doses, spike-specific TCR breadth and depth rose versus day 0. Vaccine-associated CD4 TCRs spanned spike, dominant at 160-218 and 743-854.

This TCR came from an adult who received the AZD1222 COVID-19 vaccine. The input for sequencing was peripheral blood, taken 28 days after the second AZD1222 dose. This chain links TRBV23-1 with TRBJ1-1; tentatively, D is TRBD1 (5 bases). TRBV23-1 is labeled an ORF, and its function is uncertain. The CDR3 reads CASGRRSRGHYTEAFF. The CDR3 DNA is TGCGCCAGCGGGAGGCGGTCGAGGGGTCACTACACTGAAGCTTTCTTT.